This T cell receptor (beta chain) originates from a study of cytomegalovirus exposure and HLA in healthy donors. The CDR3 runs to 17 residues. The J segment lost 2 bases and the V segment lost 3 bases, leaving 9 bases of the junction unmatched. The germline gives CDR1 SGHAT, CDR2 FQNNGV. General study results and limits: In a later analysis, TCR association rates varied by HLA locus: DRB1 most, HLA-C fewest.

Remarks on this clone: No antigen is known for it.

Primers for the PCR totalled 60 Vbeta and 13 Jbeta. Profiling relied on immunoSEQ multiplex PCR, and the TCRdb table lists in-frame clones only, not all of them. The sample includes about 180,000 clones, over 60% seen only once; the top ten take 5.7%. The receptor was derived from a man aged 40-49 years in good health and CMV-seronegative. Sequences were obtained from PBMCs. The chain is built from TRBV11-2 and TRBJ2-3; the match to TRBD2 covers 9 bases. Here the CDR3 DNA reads TGTGCCAGCAGCTTTTCCGCTAGCGGGGCCGTCACAGATACGCAGTATTTT. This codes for CASSFSASGAVTDTQYF.